These 27 T cell receptor beta chains were all obtained from the same sample, sequenced in a study of radiation and T cells in renal cell carcinoma. TCRdb's table, derived via immunoSEQ multiplex PCR, lists solely in-frame clones and lacks some. The sample shows 70,000 to 95,000 clones, 82% of them seen only once. Documented time point: baseline pretreatment blood. Specified treatment: 15 Gy SBRT to primary tumor, nephrectomy 4 weeks later. Sequences were derived from blood, sampled from a patient whose treatment included radiotherapy and nephrectomy. These receptors were taken from a man aged 55-75 years with renal cell carcinoma.

V gene TRBV2 combines with J gene TRBJ2-7; 11 bases align to TRBD2. The CDR3 contains 16 residues. Germline CDR1 is SNHLY and CDR2 is FYNNEI. V lost 0 bases to trimming and J lost 3 bases; unmatched junction nucleotides: 4. DNA for the CDR3: TGTGCCAGCAGTGAAGCCCTGACTAGCGGGATCTACGAGCAGTACTTC. Protein sequence: CASSEALTSGIYEQYF.

The rearrangement joins TRBV9 to TRBJ2-1, with TRBD2 identical over 7 bases. Germline V gene lookup returns CDR1 SGDLS and CDR2 YYNGEE. V lost 1 base, J lost 5 bases, and 0 bases stayed unmatched. The CDR3 extends over 13 amino acids. The CDR3 region is CASSVLADNEQFF. CDR3 DNA: TGTGCCAGCAGCGTACTAGCGGACAATGAGCAGTTCTTC.

This sequence joins TRBV30 and TRBJ1-1; D ambiguous. CDR3 size: 14 residues. Looked up from germline, CDR1 is GTSNPN and CDR2 is SVGIG (reference sequence). V was shortened by 0 bases and J by 4 bases, with 12 bases between the two germline ends. As DNA, the CDR3 is TGTGCCTGGAGTGTTTTGATAATGAGCACTGAAGCTTTCTTT. Translating gives CAWSVLIMSTEAFF.

This clone was counted a few times. This chain links TRBV4-3 with TRBJ1-1; 7 positions match TRBD1. The CDR3 totals 15 residues. Germline trimming cut 8 bases from V and 3 bases from J; bases unmatched to any gene: 12. Germline V gives CDR1 LGHNA, CDR2 YSLEER. CDR3 in amino acids: CASHPTGFGDTEAFF. CDR3 DNA sequence: TGCGCCAGCCACCCGACAGGGTTTGGTGACACTGAAGCTTTCTTT.

This chain connects TRBV28 to TRBJ2-3; D is perhaps TRBD1 or TRBD2 (5 bases each). The CDR3 consists of 16 residues. Germline CDR1 MDHEN, CDR2 SYDVKM. V lost 2 bases and J 7 bases, leaving 19 bases between the germline ends. Here the CDR3 DNA reads TGTGCCAGCAGTTTAATGGGGGAGAAGATTGGGAATACGCAGTATTTT. Translation: CASSLMGEKIGNTQYF.

The chain employs TRBV10-3 and TRBJ1-4, with D tentatively TRBD1 (5 bases). CDR1 and CDR2 from the germline V gene are ENHRY and SYGVKD. The CDR3 loop spans 15 amino acids. V lost 0 bases and J 8 bases, leaving 13 bases between the germline ends. As DNA, the CDR3 is TGTGCCATCAGTGAGTCACGACAGCTGCTAGAAAAACTGTTTTTT. Translating gives CAISESRQLLEKLFF.

This clone was observed once. The rearrangement links TRBV6-5 to TRBJ2-3, with 13 positions matching TRBD2. Germline CDR1 and CDR2: MNHEY and SVGAGI. Germline trimming cut 8 bases from V and 0 bases from J; bases unmatched to any gene: 2. The CDR3 length is 15 residues. The CDR3 nucleotides read TGTGCCAGCGGGACTAGCGGGGAGAGCACAGATACGCAGTATTTT. This gives the protein CASGTSGESTDTQYF.

V and J are TRBV4-3 and TRBJ1-1, with D unclear. Between the trimmed V and J ends, which lost 3 bases and 6 bases, there was a span of 11 bases. Germline CDR1 LGHNA, CDR2 YSLEER. The length of the CDR3 is 13 residues. The CDR3 here is CASSQVIPAEAFF. CDR3 DNA: TGCGCCAGCAGCCAGGTAATCCCAGCTGAAGCTTTCTTT.

This clone was observed a single time. The V gene is TRBV30, the J gene TRBJ1-2; D is unclear. The CDR3 has 14 amino acids. Looked up from germline, CDR1 is GTSNPN and CDR2 is SVGIG (reference sequence). V shed 4 bases and J shed 0 bases, with 12 bases lying between them. The CDR3 region is CAWTPPISNYGYTF. DNA for the CDR3: TGTGCCTGGACTCCGCCGATTTCTAACTATGGCTACACCTTC. The whole variable domain, remainder taken from reference TRBV30 and TRBJ1-2, is SQTIHQWPATLVQPVGSPLSLECTVEGTSNPNLYWYRQAAGRGLQLLFYSVGIGQISSEVPQNLSASRPQDRQFILSSKKLLLSDSGFYLCAWTPPISNYGYTFGSGTRLTVV.

This clone was recorded a few times. The CDR3: CASISQGTYGYTF. In nucleotides, the CDR3 is TGTGCCAGTATTTCTCAGGGAACCTATGGCTACACCTTC. The chain joins TRBV19 to TRBJ1-2; a weak D match, TRBD1 (5 bases). The germline V and J ends were trimmed by 7 bases and 4 bases, with 13 bases remaining between them. Per germline, CDR1 LNHDA and CDR2 SQIVND (reference sequence). The CDR3 covers 13 residues.

The chain has TRBV29-1 and TRBJ2-3, with 8 bases that match TRBD1. The V gene end was trimmed by 6 bases and the J gene end by 4 bases; junction bases not matched to a gene: 18. Germline CDR1 is SQVTM and CDR2 is ANQGSEA. The CDR3 is 17 amino acids. CDR3 protein: CSVPRTITGGRADTQYF. The DNA of the CDR3 is TGCAGCGTCCCCAGAACCATAACAGGGGGGCGTGCAGATACGCAGTATTTT.

The chain employs TRBV9 and TRBJ2-2; 10 nucleotides align to TRBD1. Germline V gene lookup returns CDR1 SGDLS and CDR2 YYNGEE. The V and J ends lost 3 bases and 4 bases, in that order; junction bases with no gene match: 3. The CDR3 loop spans 15 amino acids. The CDR3 nucleotides read TGTGCCAGCAGCGGACAGGGGGCGAGCACCGGGGAGCTGTTTTTT. Amino acid sequence: CASSGQGASTGELFF.

The CDR3 bases are TGCGCCAGCAGCCTAGGGGAGGGTGAAGCTTTCTTT. Amino acids: CASSLGEGEAFF. The J gene is TRBJ1-1, the V gene TRBV5-1, with D tentatively TRBD1 (5 bases). V was clipped by 4 bases and J by 7 bases, with 11 bases between them. CDR3 size: 12 residues. Germline V gene sequence: CDR1 SGHRS, CDR2 YFSETQ.

This clone appeared a few times. The rearrangement uses TRBV9 and TRBJ1-1, with a tentative D call TRBD1 (6 bases). Trimming took off 4 bases at V and 2 bases at J, with 12 bases between the two ends. The CDR3 contains 14 residues. In germline, CDR1 is SGDLS, CDR2 YYNGEE. The CDR3 protein is CASSLRDTNTEAFF. Written as DNA, the CDR3 is TGTGCCAGCAGCCTCCGGGACACCAACACTGAAGCTTTCTTT.

The chain recombines TRBV10-3 with TRBJ2-5; 11 nucleotides match TRBD2. Germline V lookup: CDR1 ENHRY, CDR2 SYGVKD. With V trimmed by 0 bases and J by 4 bases, 10 bases remained unmatched. The CDR3 consists of 18 residues. CDR3 coding DNA: TGTGCCATCAGTGAGTCGGCGGCTAGCGGGAGGCACCCAGAGACCCAGTACTTC. Its protein is CAISESAASGRHPETQYF.

The CDR3 DNA reads TGTGCCAGCAGTTCCGCGCGCCCAGGGAGCAATCAGCCCCAGCATTTT. Its translation: CASSSARPGSNQPQHF. J is TRBJ1-5 and V is TRBV28; tentative D call: TRBD1 (5 bases). The CDR3 has 16 amino acids. The V gene lost 4 bases and the J gene lost 1 base, with 14 bases spanning the gap. In germline, CDR1 is MDHEN, CDR2 SYDVKM.

This rearrangement joins TRBV4-2 to TRBJ1-4; tentative D call: TRBD1 (6 bases). V lost 0 bases and J lost 8, with 19 bases in between. This CDR3 has 17 residues. Germline assignment: CDR1 LGHNA and CDR2 YNFKEQ. Written as DNA, the CDR3 is TGTGCCAGCAGCCAAGATCCCATTACAGGGCCCGGGGAAAAACTGTTTTTT. Protein: CASSQDPITGPGEKLFF.

The chain carries TRBV28 and TRBJ1-5, with a tentative D call TRBD1 (6 bases). With 8 bases removed from V and 6 bases from J, the gap between germline ends came to 20 bases. Germline CDR1 MDHEN, CDR2 SYDVKM. This CDR3 is built from 15 residues. The CDR3 DNA reads TGTGCCAGCCTCCCCCCGGCAGGGGTTGGTCAGCCCCAGCATTTT. It codes for CASLPPAGVGQPQHF.

V and J are TRBV5-1 and TRBJ2-1, with no clear D. Trimming took off 2 bases at V and 0 bases at J, with 9 bases between the two ends. Germline assignment: CDR1 SGHRS and CDR2 YFSETQ. The CDR3 covers 15 residues. The CDR3: CASSLESPSYNEQFF. The CDR3 DNA sequence: TGCGCCAGCAGCTTAGAGAGCCCCTCCTACAATGAGCAGTTCTTC.

The chain combines TRBV6-5 with TRBJ2-7; maybe TRBD1 (6 bases). The ends were cut back, 6 bases at V and 4 bases at J, with 7 bases in the middle. CDR3 length: 11 residues. In germline, CDR1 is MNHEY, CDR2 SVGAGI. CDR3 residues: CASRQGYEQYF. The CDR3 nucleotides read TGTGCCAGCAGACAGGGTTACGAGCAGTACTTC.

This chain uses TRBV7-2 with TRBJ1-2; 7 bases line up with TRBD1. J gave up 0 bases and V 2 bases, and 6 bases lay outside the gene matches. There are 16 residues in the CDR3. Germline CDR1 and CDR2: SGHTA and FQGNSA. The CDR3 reads CASSLNRDSPNYGYTF. The DNA for the CDR3 is TGTGCCAGCAGCTTAAATCGGGACAGCCCTAACTATGGCTACACCTTC. Full variable domain (rest looked up from reference TRBV7-2 and TRBJ1-2): GAGVSQSPSNKVTEKGKDVELRCDPISGHTALYWYRQSLGQGLEFLIYFQGNSAPDKSGLPSDRFSAERTGGSVSTLTIQRTQQEDSAVYLCASSLNRDSPNYGYTFGSGTRLTVV.

This clone was counted only a few times. This CDR3 is also generated by other DNA sequences in the sample. The rearrangement joins TRBV4-1 to TRBJ2-5; D is possibly TRBD1 (6 bases). This CDR3 has 15 amino acids. V was pared by 0 bases and J by 5 bases, with 13 bases between. Germline V gives CDR1 MGHRA, CDR2 YSYEKL. The CDR3 sequence is CASSQDLRGGETQYF. CDR3 sequence (DNA): TGCGCCAGCAGCCAAGATCTTAGAGGGGGTGAGACCCAGTACTTC.

The sample holds a few counts of this clone. This sequence joins TRBV7-6 and TRBJ2-1; the D call may be TRBD1 or TRBD2 (5 bases each). The germline gives CDR1 SGHVS, CDR2 FNYEAQ. V lost 1 base, J lost 3 bases, and 13 bases lay in between. This CDR3 contains 16 residues. CDR3 nucleotides: TGTGCCAGCAGCTTAGGTGGTGTGGGGGTCTACAATGAGCAGTTCTTC. This encodes CASSLGGVGVYNEQFF.

This chain joins TRBV25-1 and TRBJ1-6; no definite D call. CDR1 and CDR2 from the germline V gene are MGHDK and SYGVNS. The V and J ends lost 3 bases and 7 bases respectively, with 10 bases between them. The CDR3 runs to 14 residues. DNA of the CDR3: TGTGCCAGCAGTGATGGGGTAGGGAATTCACCCCTCCACTTT. Encoded protein: CASSDGVGNSPLHF.

This clone showed up just a few times. The V and J genes are TRBV2 and TRBJ1-1, with D unclear. Germline CDR1 SNHLY, CDR2 FYNNEI. Trimming cost V 4 bases and J 1 base, with 7 bases left between them. This CDR3 is 13 amino acids long. DNA for the CDR3: TGTGCCAGCAGTGGGGAGGGGAACACTGAAGCTTTCTTT. Translated: CASSGEGNTEAFF.

The chain recombines TRBV23-1 with TRBJ1-4; TRBD1 aligns across 12 bases. TRBV23-1 is annotated as an ORF whose role is uncertain. With 4 bases clipped from V and 0 bases from J, the junction kept 9 bases outside the gene matches. CDR3 length equals 19 residues. The CDR3, as DNA: TGCGCCAGCAGTCTAGGCCCCCGGGACAGGGGGCCAACTAATGAAAAACTGTTTTTT. Translated: CASSLGPRDRGPTNEKLFF.

This rearrangement joins TRBV9 to TRBJ1-1, with D tentatively TRBD1 (5 bases). The CDR3 sequence is 14 residues long. CDR1 SGDLS and CDR2 YYNGEE come from the germline V gene. Between the trimmed V and J ends, which lost 3 bases and 2 bases, there was a span of 11 bases. CDR3 residues: CASSEGRPNTEAFF. The CDR3 bases are TGTGCCAGCAGCGAGGGGAGGCCCAACACTGAAGCTTTCTTT.